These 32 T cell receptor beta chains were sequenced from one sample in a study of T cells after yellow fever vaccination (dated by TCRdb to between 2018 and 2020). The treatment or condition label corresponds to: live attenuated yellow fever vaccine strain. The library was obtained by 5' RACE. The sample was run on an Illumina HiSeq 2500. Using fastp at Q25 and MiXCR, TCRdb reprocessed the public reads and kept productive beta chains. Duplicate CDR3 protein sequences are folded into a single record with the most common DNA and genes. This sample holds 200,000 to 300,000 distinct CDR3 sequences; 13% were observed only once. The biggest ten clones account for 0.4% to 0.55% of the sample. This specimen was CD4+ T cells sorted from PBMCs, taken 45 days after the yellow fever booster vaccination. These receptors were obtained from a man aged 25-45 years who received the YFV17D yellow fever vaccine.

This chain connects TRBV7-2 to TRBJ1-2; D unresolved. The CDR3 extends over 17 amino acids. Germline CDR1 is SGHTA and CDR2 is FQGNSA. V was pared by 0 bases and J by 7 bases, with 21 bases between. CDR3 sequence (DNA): TGTGCCAGCAGCTTAGCGGCAGGTACCCGGAGTTATCGTGGCTACACCTTC. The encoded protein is CASSLAAGTRSYRGYTF.

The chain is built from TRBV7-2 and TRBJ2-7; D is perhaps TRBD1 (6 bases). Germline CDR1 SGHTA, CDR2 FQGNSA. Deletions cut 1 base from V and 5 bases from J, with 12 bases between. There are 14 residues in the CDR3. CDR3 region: CASSLDTGSNEQYF. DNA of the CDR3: TGTGCCAGCAGCTTAGACACAGGGAGCAACGAGCAGTACTTC.

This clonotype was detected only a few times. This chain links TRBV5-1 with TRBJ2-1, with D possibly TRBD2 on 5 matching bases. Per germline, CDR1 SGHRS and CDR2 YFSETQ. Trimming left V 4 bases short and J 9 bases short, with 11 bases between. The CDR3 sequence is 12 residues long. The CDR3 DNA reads TGCGCCAGCAGCGGCGGGCCGGGTGAGCAGTTCTTC. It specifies CASSGGPGEQFF.

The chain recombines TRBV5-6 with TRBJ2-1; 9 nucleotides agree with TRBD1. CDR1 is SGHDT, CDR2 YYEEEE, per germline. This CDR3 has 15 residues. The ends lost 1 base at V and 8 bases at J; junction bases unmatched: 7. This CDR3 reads CASSLLGQGGDEQFF. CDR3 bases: TGTGCCAGCAGCTTGCTGGGACAGGGAGGCGATGAGCAGTTCTTC.

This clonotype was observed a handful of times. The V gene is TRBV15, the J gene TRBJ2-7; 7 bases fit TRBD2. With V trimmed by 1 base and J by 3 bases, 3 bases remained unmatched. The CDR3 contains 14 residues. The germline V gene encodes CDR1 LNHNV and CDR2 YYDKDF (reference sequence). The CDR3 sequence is CATSRAGGSYEQYF. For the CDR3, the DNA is TGTGCCACCAGCAGAGCCGGGGGGAGCTACGAGCAGTACTTC.

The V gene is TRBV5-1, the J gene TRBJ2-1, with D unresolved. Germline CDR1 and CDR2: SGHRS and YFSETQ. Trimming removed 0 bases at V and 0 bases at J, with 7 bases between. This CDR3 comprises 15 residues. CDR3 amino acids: CASSLGANSYNEQFF. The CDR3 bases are TGCGCCAGCAGCTTGGGAGCGAACTCCTACAATGAGCAGTTCTTC.

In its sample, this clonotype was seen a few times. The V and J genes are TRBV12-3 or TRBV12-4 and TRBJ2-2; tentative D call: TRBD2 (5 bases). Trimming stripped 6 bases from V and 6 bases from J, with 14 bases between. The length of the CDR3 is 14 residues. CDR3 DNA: TGTGCCAGCAGACTCCAAAGCGGACCCGGGGAGCTGTTTTTT. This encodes CASRLQSGPGELFF.

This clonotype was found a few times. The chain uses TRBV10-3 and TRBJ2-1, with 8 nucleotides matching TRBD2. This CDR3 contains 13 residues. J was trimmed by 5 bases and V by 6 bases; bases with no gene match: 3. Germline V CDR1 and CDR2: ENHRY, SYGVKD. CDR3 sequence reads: CAISLAGDNEQFF. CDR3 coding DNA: TGTGCCATCAGCCTAGCGGGCGACAATGAGCAGTTCTTC.

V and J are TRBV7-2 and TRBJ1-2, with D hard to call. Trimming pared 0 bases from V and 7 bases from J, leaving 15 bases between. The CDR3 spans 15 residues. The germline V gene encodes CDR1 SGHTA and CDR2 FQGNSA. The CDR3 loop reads CASSLARGPGGGYTF. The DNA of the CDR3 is TGTGCCAGCAGCTTAGCACGCGGCCCAGGAGGTGGCTACACCTTC.

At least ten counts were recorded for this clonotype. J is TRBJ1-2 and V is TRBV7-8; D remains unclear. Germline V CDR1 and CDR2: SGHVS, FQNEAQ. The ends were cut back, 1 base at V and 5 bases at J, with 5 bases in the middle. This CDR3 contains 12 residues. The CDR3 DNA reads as TGTGCCAGCAGCTTAGTCAGTTATGGCTACACCTTC. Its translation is CASSLVSYGYTF.

DNA for the CDR3: TGTGCCAGCAGTTACTCGAGAAGGGCACGAAGTGGCTACACCTTC. It specifies CASSYSRRARSGYTF. The chain combines TRBV6-5 with TRBJ1-2; D is ambiguous. CDR1 is MNHEY and CDR2 is SVGAGI in the germline V gene. V was clipped by 0 bases and J by 7 bases, with 15 bases between them. The CDR3 runs 15 residues.

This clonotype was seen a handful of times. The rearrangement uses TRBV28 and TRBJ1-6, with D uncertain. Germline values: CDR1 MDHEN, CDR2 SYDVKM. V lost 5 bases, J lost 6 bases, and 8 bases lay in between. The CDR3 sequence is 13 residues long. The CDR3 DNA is TGTGCCAGCAGTCCGATCCGTAATTCACCCCTCCACTTT. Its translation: CASSPIRNSPLHF.

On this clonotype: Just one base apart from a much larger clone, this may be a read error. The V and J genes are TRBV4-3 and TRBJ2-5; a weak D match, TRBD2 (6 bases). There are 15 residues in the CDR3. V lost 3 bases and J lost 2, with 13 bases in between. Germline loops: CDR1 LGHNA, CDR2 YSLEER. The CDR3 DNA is TGCGCCAGCAGCCATGGAGGAGGACTACAAGAGACCCAGTACTTC. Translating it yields CASSHGGGLQETQYF.

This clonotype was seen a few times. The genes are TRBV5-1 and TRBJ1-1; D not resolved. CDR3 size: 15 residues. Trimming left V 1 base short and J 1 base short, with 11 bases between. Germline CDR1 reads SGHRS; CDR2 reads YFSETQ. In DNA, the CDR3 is TGCGCCAGCAGCTTGCACCTTAGAGGGAACACTGAAGCTTTCTTT. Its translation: CASSLHLRGNTEAFF.

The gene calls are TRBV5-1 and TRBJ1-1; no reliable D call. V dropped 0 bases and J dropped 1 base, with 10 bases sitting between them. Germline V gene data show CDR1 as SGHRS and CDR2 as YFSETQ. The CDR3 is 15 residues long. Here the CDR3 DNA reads TGCGCCAGCAGCTTGGTGGACTTAAAGAACACTGAAGCTTTCTTT. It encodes CASSLVDLKNTEAFF.

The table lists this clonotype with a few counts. DNA of the CDR3: TGCAGCGTTGTGGGGGTGGTGGATCTTACCGGGGAGCTGTTTTTT. Protein sequence: CSVVGVVDLTGELFF. The chain links TRBV29-1 to TRBJ2-2; tentatively, D is TRBD1 or TRBD2 (5 bases each). In germline, CDR1 is SQVTM, CDR2 ANQGSEA. With 4 bases removed from V and 5 bases from J, the gap between germline ends came to 17 bases. CDR3 length: 15 residues.

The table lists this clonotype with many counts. As DNA, the CDR3 is TGTGCCAGCAGCAGACAGGGCTACGAGCAGTACTTC. Protein sequence: CASSRQGYEQYF. The V and J genes are TRBV12-3 or TRBV12-4 and TRBJ2-7; 7 bases match TRBD1. The CDR3 contains 12 residues. The junction had 2 bases not matched to a gene; V was cut back by 6 bases and J by 3 bases.

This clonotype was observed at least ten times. CDR3: CSAGETTYEQYF. The CDR3 DNA is TGCAGTGCCGGGGAGACGACCTACGAGCAGTACTTC. This chain joins TRBV20-1 and TRBJ2-7; the D gene is possibly TRBD2 (5 bases). This CDR3 has 12 amino acids. Germline lookup yields CDR1 DFQATT and CDR2 SNEGSKA (reference sequence). V shed 6 bases and J shed 2 bases, with 11 bases lying between them.

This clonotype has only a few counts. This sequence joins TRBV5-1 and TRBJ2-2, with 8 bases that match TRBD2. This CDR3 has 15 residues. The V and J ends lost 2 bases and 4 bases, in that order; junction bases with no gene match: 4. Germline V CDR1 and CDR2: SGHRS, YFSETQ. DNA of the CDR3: TGCGCCAGCAGCTTACAGCGGGAGCTCACCGGGGAGCTGTTTTTT. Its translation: CASSLQRELTGELFF.

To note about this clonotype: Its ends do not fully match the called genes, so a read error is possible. As DNA, the CDR3 is TGTACCAGCAGTCCCTCCATTGGGAAGACCCAGTACTTC. Its translation: CTSSPSIGKTQYF. The genes are TRBV6-2 or TRBV6-3 and TRBJ2-5, with D unresolved. The CDR3 runs 13 residues. CDR1 and CDR2 (germline): MNHEY, SVGEGT.

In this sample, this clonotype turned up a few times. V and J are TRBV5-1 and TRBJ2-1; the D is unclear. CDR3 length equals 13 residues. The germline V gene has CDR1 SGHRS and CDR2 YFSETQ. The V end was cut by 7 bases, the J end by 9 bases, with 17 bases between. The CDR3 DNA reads TGCGCCAGCCGCCTCTCCCCCGAGTTTGAGCAGTTCTTC. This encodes CASRLSPEFEQFF. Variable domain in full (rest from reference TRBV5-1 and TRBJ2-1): KAGVTQTPRYLIKTRGQQVTLSCSPISGHRSVSWYQQTPGQGLQFLFEYFSETQRNKGNFPGRFSGRQFSNSRSEMNVSTLELGDSALYLCASRLSPEFEQFFGPGTRLTVL.

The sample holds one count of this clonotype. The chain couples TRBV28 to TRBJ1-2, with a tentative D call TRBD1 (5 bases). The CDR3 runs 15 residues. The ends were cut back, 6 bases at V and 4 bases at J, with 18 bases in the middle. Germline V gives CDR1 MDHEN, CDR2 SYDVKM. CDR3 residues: CASRGTSSSSYGYTF. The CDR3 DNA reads TGTGCCAGCAGGGGGACTTCCTCTAGTAGCTATGGCTACACCTTC.

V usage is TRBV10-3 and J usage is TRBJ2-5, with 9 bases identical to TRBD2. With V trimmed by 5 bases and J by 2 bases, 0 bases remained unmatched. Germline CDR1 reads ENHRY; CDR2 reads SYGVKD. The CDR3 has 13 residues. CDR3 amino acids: CAISTSGQETQYF. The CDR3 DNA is TGTGCCATCAGTACTAGCGGGCAAGAGACCCAGTACTTC.

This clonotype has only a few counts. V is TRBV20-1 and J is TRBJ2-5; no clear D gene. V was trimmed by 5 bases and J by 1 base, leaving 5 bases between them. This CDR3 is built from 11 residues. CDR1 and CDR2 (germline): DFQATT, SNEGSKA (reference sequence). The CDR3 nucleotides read TGCAGTGCTCCAGGCCAAGAGACCCAGTACTTC. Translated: CSAPGQETQYF.

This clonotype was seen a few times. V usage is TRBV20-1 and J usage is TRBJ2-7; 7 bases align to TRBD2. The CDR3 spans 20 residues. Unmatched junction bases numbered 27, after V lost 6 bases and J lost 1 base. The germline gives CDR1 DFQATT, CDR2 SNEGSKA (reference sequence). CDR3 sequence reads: CSAPTKPTFGGPSGSYEQYF. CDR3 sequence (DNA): TGCAGTGCCCCCACAAAACCGACCTTTGGAGGTCCTAGCGGATCCTACGAGCAGTACTTC.

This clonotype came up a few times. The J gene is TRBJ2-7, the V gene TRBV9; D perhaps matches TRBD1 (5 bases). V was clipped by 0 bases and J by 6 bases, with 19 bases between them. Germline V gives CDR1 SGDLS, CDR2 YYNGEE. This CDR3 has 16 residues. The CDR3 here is CASSVAGGQGHREQYF. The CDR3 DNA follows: TGTGCCAGCAGCGTAGCTGGTGGCCAGGGCCACCGCGAGCAGTACTTC.

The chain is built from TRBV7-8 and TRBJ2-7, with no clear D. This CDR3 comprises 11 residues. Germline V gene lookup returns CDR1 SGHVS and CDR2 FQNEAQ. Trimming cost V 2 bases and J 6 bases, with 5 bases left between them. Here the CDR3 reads CASSLSVEQYF. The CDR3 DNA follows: TGTGCCAGCAGCTTAAGCGTCGAGCAGTACTTC. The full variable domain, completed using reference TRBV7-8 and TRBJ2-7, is GAGVSQSPRYKVAKRGQDVALRCDPISGHVSLFWYQQALGQGPEFLTYFQNEAQLDKSGLPSDRFFAERPEGSVSTLKIQRTQQEDSAVYLCASSLSVEQYFGPGTRLTVT.

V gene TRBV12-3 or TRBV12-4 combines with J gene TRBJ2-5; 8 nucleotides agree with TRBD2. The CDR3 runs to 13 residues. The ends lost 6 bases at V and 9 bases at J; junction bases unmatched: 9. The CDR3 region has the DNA TGTGCCAGCAGGACTAGCGCTCCGGCGGCCCAGTACTTC. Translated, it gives CASRTSAPAAQYF.

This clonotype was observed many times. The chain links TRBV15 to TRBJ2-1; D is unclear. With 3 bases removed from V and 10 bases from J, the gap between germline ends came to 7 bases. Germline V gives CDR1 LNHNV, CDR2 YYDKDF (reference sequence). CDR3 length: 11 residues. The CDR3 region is CATSSYGEQFF. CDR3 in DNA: TGTGCCACCAGCAGCTATGGCGAGCAGTTCTTC.

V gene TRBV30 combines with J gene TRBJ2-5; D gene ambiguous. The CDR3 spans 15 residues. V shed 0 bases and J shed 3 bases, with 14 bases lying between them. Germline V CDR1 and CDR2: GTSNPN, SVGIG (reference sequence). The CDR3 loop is CAWSVWQSHKETQYF. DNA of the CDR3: TGTGCCTGGAGTGTTTGGCAGTCCCACAAAGAGACCCAGTACTTC.

DNA for the CDR3: TGTGCCACCCGGGGAGGAGGGCTCTACGAGCAGTACTTC. Translation gives CATRGGGLYEQYF. The chain uses TRBV28 and TRBJ2-7, with TRBD2 as a possible D gene (6 bases). V was shortened by 10 bases and J by 3 bases, with 16 bases between the two germline ends. Germline V gene sequence: CDR1 MDHEN, CDR2 SYDVKM. CDR3 size: 13 residues.

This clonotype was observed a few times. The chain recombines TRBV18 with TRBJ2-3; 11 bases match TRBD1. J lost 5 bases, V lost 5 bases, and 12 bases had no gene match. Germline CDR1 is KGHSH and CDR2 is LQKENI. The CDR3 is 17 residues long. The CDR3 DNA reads TGTGCCAGCTCATCGATACGGACAGGGGGCGGCGGAGATACGCAGTATTTT. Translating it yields CASSSIRTGGGGDTQYF.